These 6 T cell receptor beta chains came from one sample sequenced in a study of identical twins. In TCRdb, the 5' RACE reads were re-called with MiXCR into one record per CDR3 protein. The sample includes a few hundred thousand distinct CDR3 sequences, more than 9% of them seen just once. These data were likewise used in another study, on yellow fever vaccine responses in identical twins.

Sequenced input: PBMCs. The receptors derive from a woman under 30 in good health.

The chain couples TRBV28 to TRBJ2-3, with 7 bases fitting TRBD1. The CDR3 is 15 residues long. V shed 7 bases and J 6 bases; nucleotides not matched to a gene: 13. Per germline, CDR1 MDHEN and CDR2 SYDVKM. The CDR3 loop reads CASNPTGVGWDTQYF. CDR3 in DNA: TGTGCCAGCAACCCAACAGGGGTGGGTTGGGATACGCAGTATTTT.

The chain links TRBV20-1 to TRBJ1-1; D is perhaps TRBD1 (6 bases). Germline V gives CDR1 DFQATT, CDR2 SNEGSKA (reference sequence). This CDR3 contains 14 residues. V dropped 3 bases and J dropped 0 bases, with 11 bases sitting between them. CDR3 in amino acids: CSARGATVNTEAFF. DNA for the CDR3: TGCAGTGCTAGGGGGGCCACCGTGAACACTGAAGCTTTCTTT.

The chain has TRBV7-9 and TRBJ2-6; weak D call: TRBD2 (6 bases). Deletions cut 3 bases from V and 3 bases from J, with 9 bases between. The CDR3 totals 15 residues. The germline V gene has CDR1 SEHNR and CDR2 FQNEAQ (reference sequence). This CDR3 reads CASSLEGFGANVLTF. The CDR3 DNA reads TGTGCCAGCAGCTTGGAGGGGTTTGGGGCCAACGTCCTGACTTTC.

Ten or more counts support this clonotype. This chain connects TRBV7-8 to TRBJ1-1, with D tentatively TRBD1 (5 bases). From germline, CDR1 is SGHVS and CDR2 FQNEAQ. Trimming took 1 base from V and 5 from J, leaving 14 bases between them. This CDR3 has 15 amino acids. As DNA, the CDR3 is TGTGCCAGCAGCTTAGGGGGCGGGGTGGGGACTGAAGCTTTCTTT. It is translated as CASSLGGGVGTEAFF.

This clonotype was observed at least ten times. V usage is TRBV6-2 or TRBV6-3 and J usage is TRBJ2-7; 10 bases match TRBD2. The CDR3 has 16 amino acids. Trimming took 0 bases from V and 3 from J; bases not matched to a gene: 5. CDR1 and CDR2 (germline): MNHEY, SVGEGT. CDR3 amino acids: CASSYSHSGRNYEQYF. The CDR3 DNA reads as TGTGCCAGCAGTTACTCCCATAGCGGGAGGAACTACGAGCAGTACTTC.

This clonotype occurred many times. The CDR3 DNA reads TGTGCCAGCAGCTATACTAACTATGGCTACACCTTC. Amino acids: CASSYTNYGYTF. The genes are TRBV7-2 and TRBJ1-2, with D hard to call. The CDR3 is 12 residues long. Germline loops: CDR1 SGHTA, CDR2 FQGNSA. Trimming stripped 4 bases from V and 0 bases from J, with 3 bases between.